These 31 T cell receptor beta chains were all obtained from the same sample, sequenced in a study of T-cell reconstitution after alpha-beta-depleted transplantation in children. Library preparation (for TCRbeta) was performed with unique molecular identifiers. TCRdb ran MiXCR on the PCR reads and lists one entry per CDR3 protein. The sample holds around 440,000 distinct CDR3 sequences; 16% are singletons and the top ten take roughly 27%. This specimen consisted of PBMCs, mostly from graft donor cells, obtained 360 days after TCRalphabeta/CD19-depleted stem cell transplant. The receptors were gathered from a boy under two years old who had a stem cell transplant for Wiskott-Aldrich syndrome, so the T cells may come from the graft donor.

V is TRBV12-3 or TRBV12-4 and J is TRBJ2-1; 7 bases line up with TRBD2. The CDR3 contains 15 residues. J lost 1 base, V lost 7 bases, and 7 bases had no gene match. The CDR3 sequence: CASKASGPSYNEQFF. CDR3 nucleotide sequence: TGTGCCAGCAAGGCTAGCGGCCCTTCCTACAATGAGCAGTTCTTC.

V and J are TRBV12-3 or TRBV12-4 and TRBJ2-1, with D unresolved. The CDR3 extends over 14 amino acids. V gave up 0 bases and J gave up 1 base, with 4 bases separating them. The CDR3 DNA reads TGTGCCAGCAGTTTAGCTCCGTCCTACAATGAGCAGTTCTTC. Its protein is CASSLAPSYNEQFF.

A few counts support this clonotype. The CDR3 here is CAISGQTETQYF. The CDR3 DNA follows: TGTGCCATCAGCGGACAGACCGAGACCCAGTACTTC. This chain joins TRBV10-3 and TRBJ2-5, with D possibly being TRBD1 (6 bases). Per germline, CDR1 ENHRY and CDR2 SYGVKD. This CDR3 is 12 amino acids long. V gave up 6 bases and J gave up 5 bases, with 10 bases separating them.

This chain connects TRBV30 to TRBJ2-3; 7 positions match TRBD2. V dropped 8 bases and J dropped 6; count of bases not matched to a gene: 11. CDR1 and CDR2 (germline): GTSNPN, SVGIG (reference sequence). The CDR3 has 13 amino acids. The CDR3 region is CASLLGRDDTQYF. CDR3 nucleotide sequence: TGTGCCAGCTTGTTGGGGAGGGATGATACGCAGTATTTT.

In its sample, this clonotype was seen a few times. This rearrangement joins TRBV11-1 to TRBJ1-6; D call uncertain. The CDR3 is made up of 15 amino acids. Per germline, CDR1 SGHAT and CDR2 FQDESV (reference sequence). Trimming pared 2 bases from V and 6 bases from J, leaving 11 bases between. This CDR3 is CASSLSQIRNSPLHF. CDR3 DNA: TGTGCCAGCAGCTTATCCCAAATCCGTAATTCACCCCTCCACTTT.

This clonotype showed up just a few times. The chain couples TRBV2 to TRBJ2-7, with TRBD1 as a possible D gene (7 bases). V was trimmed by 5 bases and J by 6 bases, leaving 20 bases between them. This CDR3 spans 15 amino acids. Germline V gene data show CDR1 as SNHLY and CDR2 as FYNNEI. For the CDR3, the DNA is TGTGCCAGCAGTTTTCCCTCCACAGGGGAGGCCGAGCAGTACTTC. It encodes CASSFPSTGEAEQYF.

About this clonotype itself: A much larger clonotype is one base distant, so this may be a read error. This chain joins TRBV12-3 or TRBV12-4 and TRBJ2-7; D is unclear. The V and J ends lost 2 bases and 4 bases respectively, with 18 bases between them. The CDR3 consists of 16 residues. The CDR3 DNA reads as TGTGCCAGCAGTTTAAAAGTAGGTCTGGCGACTTACGAGCAGTACTTC. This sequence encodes CASSLKVGLATYEQYF.

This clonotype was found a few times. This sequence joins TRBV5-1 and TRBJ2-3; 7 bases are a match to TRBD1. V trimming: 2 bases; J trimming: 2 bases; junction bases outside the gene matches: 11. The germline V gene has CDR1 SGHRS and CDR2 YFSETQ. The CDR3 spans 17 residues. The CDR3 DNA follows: TGCGCCAGCAGCTTCTTCGGGTACACAGGGGACACAGATACGCAGTATTTT. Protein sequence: CASSFFGYTGDTDTQYF.

CDR3 region: CASSPSAGLAYNEQFF. As DNA, the CDR3 is TGCGCCAGCAGCCCTAGTGCGGGACTAGCCTACAATGAGCAGTTCTTC. This chain joins TRBV5-1 and TRBJ2-1, with 8 bases lining up with TRBD2. Germline V lookup: CDR1 SGHRS, CDR2 YFSETQ. The CDR3 totals 16 residues. V shed 4 bases and J 2 bases; nucleotides not matched to a gene: 8.

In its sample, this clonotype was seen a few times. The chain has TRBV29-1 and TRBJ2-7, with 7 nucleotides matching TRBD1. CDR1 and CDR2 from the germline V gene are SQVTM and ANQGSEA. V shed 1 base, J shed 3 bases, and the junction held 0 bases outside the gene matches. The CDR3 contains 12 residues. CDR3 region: CSVEGTGYEQYF. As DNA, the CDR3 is TGCAGCGTTGAAGGGACAGGCTACGAGCAGTACTTC.

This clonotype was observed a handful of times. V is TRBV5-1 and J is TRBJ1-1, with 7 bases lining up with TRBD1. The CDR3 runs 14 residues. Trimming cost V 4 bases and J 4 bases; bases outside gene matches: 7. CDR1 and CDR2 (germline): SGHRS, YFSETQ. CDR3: CASSAAWTGTEAFF. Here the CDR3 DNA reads TGCGCCAGCAGCGCCGCCTGGACAGGCACTGAAGCTTTCTTT.

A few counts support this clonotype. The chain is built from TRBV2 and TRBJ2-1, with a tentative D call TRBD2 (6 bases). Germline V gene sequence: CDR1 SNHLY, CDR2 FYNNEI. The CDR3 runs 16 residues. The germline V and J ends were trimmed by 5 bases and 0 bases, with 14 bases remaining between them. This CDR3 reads CASSKGAGPSYNEQFF. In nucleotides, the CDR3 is TGTGCCAGCAGTAAGGGTGCGGGGCCCTCCTACAATGAGCAGTTCTTC.

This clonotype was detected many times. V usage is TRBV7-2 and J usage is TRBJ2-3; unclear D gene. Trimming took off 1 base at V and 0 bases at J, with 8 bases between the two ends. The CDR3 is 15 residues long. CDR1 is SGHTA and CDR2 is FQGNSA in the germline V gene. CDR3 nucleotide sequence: TGTGCCAGCAGCTTAGGCCCAAGTAGCACAGATACGCAGTATTTT. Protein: CASSLGPSSTDTQYF. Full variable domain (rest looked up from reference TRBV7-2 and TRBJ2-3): GAGVSQSPSNKVTEKGKDVELRCDPISGHTALYWYRQSLGQGLEFLIYFQGNSAPDKSGLPSDRFSAERTGGSVSTLTIQRTQQEDSAVYLCASSLGPSSTDTQYFGPGTRLTVL.

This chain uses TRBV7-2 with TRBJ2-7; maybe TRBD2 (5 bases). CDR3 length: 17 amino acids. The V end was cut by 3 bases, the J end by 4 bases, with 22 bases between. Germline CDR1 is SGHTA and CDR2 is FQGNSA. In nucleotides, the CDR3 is TGTGCCAGCAGCTTCAGTTGGACGTGGGAACGGAGGTACGAGCAGTACTTC. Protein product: CASSFSWTWERRYEQYF. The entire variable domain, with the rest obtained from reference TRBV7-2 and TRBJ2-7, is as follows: GAGVSQSPSNKVTEKGKDVELRCDPISGHTALYWYRQSLGQGLEFLIYFQGNSAPDKSGLPSDRFSAERTGGSVSTLTIQRTQQEDSAVYLCASSFSWTWERRYEQYFGPGTRLTVT.

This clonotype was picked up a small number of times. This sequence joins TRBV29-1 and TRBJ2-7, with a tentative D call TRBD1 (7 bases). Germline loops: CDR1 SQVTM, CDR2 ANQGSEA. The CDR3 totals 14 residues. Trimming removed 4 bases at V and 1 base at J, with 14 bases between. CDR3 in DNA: TGCAGCGTTGGGAGGGGGCCCTTTTCCTACGAGCAGTACTTC. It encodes CSVGRGPFSYEQYF.

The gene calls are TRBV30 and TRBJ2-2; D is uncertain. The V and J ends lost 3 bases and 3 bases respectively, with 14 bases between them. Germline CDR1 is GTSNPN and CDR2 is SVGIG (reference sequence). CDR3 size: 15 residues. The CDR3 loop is CAWRPKISYTGELFF. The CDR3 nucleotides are TGTGCCTGGAGACCCAAAATTTCCTACACCGGGGAGCTGTTTTTT.

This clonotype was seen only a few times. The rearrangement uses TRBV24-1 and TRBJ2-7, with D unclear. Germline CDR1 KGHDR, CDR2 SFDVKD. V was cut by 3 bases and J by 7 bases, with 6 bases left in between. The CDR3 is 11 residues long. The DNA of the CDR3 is TGTGCCACCAGTGATCACCGGGAGCAGTACTTC. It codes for CATSDHREQYF.

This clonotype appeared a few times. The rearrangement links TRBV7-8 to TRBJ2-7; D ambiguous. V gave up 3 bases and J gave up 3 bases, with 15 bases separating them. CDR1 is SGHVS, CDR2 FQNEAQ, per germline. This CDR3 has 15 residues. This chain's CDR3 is CASSLEPAPNYEQYF. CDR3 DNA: TGTGCCAGCAGCTTGGAACCGGCTCCAAACTACGAGCAGTACTTC.

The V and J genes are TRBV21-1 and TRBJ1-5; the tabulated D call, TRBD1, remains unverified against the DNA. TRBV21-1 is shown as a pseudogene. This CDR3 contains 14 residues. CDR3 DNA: TGTGCCAGCCTGTCGCGGGGGTTTTGTCAGCCCCAGCATTTT. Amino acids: CASLSRGFCQPQHF.

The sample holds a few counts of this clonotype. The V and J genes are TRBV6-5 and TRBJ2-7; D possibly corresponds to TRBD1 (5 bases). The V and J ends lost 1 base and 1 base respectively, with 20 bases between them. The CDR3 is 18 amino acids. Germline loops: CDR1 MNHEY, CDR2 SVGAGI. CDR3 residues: CASSYWGSLRGPSYEQYF. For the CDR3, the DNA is TGTGCCAGCAGTTACTGGGGCAGTCTACGTGGTCCTTCCTACGAGCAGTACTTC.

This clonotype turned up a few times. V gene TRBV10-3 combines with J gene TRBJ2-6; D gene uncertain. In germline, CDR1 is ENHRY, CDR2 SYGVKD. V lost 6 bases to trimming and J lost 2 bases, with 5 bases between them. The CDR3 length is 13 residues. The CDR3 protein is CAIREPGANVLTF. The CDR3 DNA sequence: TGTGCCATCAGAGAGCCTGGGGCCAACGTCCTGACTTTC.

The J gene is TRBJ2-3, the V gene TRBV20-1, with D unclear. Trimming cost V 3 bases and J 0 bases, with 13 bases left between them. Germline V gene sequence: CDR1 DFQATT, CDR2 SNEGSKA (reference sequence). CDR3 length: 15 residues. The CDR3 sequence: CSASQYMSSTDTQYF. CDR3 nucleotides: TGCAGTGCTAGTCAATATATGTCTAGCACAGATACGCAGTATTTT.

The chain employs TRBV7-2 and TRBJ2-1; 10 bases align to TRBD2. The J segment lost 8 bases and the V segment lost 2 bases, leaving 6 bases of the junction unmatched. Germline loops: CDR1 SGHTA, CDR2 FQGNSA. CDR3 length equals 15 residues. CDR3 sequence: CASSLLAGEWYEQFF. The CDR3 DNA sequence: TGTGCCAGCAGCTTACTAGCGGGAGAGTGGTATGAGCAGTTCTTC.

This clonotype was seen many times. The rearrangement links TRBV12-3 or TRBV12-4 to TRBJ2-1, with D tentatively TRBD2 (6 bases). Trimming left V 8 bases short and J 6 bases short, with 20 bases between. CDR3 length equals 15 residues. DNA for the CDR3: TGTGCCAGCTCCGCCCAACTAGCTGGGCTCAATGAGCAGTTCTTC. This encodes CASSAQLAGLNEQFF.

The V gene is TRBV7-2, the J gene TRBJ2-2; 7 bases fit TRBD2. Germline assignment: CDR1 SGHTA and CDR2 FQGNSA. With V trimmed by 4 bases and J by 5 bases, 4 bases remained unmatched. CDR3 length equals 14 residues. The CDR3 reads CASSWEGRTGELFF. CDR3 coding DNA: TGTGCCAGCAGCTGGGAGGGACGGACCGGGGAGCTGTTTTTT.

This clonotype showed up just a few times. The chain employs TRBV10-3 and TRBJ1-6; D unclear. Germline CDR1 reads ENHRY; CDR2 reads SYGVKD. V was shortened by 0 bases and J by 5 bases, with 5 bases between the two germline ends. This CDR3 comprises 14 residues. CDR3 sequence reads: CAISESSHNSPLHF. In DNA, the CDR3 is TGTGCCATCAGTGAGTCGAGTCATAATTCACCCCTCCACTTT.

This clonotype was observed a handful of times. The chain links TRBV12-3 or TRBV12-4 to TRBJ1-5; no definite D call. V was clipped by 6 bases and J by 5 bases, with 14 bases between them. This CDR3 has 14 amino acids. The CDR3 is CASRDWGWDQPQHF. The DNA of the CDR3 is TGTGCCAGCAGGGACTGGGGTTGGGATCAGCCCCAGCATTTT.

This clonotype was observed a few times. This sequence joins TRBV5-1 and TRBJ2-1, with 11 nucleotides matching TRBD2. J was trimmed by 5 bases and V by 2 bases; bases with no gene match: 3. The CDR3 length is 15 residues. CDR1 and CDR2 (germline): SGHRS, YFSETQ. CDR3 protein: CASSLLAGENNEQFF. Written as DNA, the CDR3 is TGCGCCAGCAGCTTACTAGCGGGGGAGAACAATGAGCAGTTCTTC.

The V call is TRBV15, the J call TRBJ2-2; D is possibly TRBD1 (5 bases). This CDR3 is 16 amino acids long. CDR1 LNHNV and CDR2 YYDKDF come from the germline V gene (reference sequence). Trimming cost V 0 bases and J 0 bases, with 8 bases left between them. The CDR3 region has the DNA TGTGCCACCAGCAGAGATAAGGGGACGAACACCGGGGAGCTGTTTTTT. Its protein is CATSRDKGTNTGELFF. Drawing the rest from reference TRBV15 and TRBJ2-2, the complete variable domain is DAMVIQNPRYQVTQFGKPVTLSCSQTLNHNVMYWYQQKSSQAPKLLFHYYDKDFNNEADTPDNFQSRRPNTSFCFLDIRSPGLGDTAMYLCATSRDKGTNTGELFFGEGSRLTVL.

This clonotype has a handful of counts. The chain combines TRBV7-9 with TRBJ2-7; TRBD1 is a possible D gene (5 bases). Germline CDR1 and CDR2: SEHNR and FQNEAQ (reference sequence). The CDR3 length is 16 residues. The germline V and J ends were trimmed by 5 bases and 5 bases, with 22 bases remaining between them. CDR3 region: CASSPGKLAGLHEQYF. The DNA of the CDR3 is TGTGCCAGCAGCCCAGGAAAGCTGGCAGGGCTCCACGAGCAGTACTTC.

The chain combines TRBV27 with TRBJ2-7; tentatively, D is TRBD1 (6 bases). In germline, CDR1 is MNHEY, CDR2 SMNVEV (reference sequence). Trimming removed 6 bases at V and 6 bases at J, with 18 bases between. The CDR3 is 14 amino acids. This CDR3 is CASSQQGGSGEQYF. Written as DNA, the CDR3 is TGTGCCAGCAGCCAACAAGGGGGTTCAGGCGAGCAGTACTTC.